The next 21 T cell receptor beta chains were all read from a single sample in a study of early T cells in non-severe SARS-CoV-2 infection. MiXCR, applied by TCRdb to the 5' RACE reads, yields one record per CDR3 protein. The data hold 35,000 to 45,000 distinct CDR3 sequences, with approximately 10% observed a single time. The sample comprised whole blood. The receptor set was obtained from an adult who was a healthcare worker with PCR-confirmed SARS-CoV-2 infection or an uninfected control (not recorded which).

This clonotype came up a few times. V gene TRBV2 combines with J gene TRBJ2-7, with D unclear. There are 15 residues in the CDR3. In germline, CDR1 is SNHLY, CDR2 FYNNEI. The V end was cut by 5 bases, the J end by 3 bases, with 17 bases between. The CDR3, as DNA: TGTGCCAGCAGTCGAGGCGAGTCCAAGATCTACGAGCAGTACTTC. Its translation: CASSRGESKIYEQYF.

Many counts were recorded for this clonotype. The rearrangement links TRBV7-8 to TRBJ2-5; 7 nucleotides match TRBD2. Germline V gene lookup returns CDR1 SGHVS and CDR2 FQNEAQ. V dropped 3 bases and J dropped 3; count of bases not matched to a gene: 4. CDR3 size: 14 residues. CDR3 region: CASSFAGVKETQYF. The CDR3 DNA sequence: TGTGCCAGCAGCTTCGCGGGGGTTAAAGAGACCCAGTACTTC.

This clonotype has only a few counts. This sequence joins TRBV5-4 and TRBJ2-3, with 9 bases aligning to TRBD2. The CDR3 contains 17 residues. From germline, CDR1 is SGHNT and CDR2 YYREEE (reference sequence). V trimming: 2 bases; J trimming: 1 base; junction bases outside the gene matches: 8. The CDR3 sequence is CASSFYQRGDGTDTQYF. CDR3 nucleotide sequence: TGTGCCAGCAGCTTTTACCAGCGGGGGGACGGCACAGATACGCAGTATTTT.

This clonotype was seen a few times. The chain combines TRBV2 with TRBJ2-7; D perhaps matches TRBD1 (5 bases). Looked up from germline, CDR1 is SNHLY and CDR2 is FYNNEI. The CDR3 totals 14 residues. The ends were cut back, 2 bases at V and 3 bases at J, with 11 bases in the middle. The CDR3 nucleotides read TGTGCCAGCAGTGAATTGGGGCAGCACTACGAGCAGTACTTC. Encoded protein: CASSELGQHYEQYF.

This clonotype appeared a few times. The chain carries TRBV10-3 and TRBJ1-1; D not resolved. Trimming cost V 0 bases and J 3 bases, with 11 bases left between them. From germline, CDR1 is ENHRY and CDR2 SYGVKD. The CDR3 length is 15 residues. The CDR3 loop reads CAISESFGQYTEAFF. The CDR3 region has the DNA TGTGCCATCAGTGAGTCATTTGGGCAGTACACTGAAGCTTTCTTT.

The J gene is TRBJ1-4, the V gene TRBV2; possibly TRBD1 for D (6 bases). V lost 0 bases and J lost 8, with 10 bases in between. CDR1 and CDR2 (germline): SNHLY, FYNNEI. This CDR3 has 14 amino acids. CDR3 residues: CASSEAWQGEKLFF. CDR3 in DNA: TGTGCCAGCAGTGAAGCGTGGCAGGGGGAAAAACTGTTTTTT.

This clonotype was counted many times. The DNA for the CDR3 is TGCAGCGTCCAGGGAGCGTACGAGCAGTACTTC. It yields the protein CSVQGAYEQYF. The chain is built from TRBV29-1 and TRBJ2-7, with D perhaps given as TRBD1 or TRBD2 (5 bases each). This CDR3 has 11 amino acids. The germline gives CDR1 SQVTM, CDR2 ANQGSEA. V lost 6 bases and J lost 4, with 10 bases in between.

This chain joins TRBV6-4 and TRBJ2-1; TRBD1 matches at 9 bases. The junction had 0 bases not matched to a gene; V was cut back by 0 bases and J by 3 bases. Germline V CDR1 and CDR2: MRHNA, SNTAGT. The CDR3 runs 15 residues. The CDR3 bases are TGTGCCAGCAGTGACTCGACAGGGGGCTACAATGAGCAGTTCTTC. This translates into CASSDSTGGYNEQFF.

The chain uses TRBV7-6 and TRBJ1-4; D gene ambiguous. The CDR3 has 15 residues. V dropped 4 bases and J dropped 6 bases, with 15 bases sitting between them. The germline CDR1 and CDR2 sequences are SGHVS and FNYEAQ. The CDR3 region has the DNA TGTGCCAGCAGCTCCGCTGCTCCCGGGGATGAAAAACTGTTTTTT. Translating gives CASSSAAPGDEKLFF.

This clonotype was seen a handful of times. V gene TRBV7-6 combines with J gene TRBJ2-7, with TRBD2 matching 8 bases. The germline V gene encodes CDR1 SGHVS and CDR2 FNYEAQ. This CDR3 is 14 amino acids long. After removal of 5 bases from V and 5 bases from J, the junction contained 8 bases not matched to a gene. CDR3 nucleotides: TGTGCCAGCAGCCGGGGACTAGTGAGCCACGAGCAGTACTTC. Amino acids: CASSRGLVSHEQYF.

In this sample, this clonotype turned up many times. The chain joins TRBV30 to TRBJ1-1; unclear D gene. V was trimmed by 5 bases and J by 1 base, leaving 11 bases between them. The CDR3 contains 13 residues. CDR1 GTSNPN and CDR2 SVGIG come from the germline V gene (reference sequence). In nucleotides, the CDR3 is TGTGCCTGGGACCGGCAGGCGAACACTGAAGCTTTCTTT. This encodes CAWDRQANTEAFF.

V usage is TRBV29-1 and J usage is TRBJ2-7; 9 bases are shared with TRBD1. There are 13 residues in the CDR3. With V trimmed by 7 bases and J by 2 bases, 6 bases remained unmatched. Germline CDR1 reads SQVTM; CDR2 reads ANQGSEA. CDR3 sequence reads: CSARQGGAYEQYF. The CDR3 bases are TGCAGCGCCCGACAGGGGGGTGCCTACGAGCAGTACTTC.

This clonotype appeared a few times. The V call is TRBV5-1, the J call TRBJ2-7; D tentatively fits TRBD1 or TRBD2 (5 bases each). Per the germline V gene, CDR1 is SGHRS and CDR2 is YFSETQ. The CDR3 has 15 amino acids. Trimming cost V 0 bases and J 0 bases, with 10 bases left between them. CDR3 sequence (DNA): TGCGCCAGCAGCTTGGGATGGGACGTCTCCTACGAGCAGTACTTC. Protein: CASSLGWDVSYEQYF.

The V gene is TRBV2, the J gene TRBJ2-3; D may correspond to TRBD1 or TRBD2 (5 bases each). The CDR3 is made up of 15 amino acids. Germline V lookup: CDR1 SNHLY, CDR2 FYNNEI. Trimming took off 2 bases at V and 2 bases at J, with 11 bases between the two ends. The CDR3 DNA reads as TGTGCCAGCAGTGAATTGGGACCCACCACAGATACGCAGTATTTT. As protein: CASSELGPTTDTQYF.

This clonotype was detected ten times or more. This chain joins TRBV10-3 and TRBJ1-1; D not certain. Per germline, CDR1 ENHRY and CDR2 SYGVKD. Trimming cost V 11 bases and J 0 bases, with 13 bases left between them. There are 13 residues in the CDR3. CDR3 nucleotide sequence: TGTGCCGTCCAACGGAATATGAACACTGAAGCTTTCTTT. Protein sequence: CAVQRNMNTEAFF.

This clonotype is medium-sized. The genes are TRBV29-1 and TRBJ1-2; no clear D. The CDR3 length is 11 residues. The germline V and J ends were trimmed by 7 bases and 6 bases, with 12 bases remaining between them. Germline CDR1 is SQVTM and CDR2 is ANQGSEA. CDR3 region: CSGLVPNGYTF. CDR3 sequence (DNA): TGCAGCGGCCTAGTACCAAATGGCTACACCTTC.

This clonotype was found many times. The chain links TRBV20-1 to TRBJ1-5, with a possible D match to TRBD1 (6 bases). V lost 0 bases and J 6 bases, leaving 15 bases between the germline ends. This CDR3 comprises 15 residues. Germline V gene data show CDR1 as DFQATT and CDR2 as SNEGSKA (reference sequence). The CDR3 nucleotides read TGCAGTGCTAGAGATGGGAACAGGGTAGGTCAGCCCCAGCATTTT. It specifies CSARDGNRVGQPQHF.

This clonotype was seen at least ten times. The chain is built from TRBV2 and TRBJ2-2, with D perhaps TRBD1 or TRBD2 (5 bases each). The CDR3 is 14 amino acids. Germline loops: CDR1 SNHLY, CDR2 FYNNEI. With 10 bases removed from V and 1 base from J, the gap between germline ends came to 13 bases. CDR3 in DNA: TGTGCCATCCGGGTTGGGGGGAACACCGGGGAGCTGTTTTTT. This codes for CAIRVGGNTGELFF.

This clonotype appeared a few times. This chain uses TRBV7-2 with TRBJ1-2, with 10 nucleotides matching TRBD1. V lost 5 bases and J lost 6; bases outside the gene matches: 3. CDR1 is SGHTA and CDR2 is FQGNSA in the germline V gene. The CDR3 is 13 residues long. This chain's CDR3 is CASSVDRGDGYTF. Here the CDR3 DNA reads TGTGCCAGCAGCGTGGACAGGGGGGATGGCTACACCTTC.

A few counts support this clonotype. The chain's CDR3 is CSARQGGYNEKLFF. The CDR3 nucleotides read TGCAGTGCTAGGCAGGGCGGATATAATGAAAAACTGTTTTTT. The V call is TRBV20-1, the J call TRBJ1-4, with D perhaps matching TRBD1 (5 bases). The V gene's germline CDR1 is DFQATT and CDR2 SNEGSKA (reference sequence). This CDR3 has 14 residues. Trimming stripped 3 bases from V and 4 bases from J, with 12 bases between.

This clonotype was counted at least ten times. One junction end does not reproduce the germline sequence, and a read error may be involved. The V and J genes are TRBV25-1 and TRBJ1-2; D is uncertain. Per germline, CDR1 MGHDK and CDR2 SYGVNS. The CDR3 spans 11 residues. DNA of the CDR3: TGTGCCAGCAGTGAATACTACGGCTACACCTTC. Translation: CASSEYYGYTF.